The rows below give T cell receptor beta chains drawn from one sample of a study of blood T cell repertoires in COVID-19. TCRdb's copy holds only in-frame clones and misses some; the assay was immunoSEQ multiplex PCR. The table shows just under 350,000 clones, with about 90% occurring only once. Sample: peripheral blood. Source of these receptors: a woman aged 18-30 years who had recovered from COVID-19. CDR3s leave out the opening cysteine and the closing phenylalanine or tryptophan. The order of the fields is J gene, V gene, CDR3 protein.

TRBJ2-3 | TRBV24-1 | ATSDPGQGTDTQY
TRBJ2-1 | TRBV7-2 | ASSLLAGDTNEQF
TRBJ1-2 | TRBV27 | ASSSRTETNYGYT
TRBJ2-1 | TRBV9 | ASGGTEQF
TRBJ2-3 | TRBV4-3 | ASSQISGRGDTQY
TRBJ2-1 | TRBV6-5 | ASTIGTPSYNEQF
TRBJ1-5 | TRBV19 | ASRPKLSWAGGFNQPQH
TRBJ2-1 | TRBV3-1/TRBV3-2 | ASSQGTSGSIYNEQF
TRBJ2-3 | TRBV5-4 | ASSRTSGDVDTQY
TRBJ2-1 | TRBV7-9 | ASSPPGLADNEQF
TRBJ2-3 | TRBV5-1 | ASSSASGATDTQY
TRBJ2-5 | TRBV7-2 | ASSLGSLIQETQY
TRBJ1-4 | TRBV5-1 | ASSKGQDEKLF
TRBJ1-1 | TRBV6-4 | ASSLEGGHTEAF
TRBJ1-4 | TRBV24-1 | ATSDGVGGKLF
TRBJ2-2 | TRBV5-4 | ASSSRQGSNAGELF